Listed here are 15 T cell receptor beta chains from one sample, sequenced in a study of CD8 T cells in Susac syndrome (dated by TCRdb to between 2017 and 2020). The library was obtained by the immunoSEQ multiplex PCR assay. RNA was extracted using the RNeasy kit, and about 0.45 to 1 ug of the RNA was reverse transcribed with random hexamers. TCRdb redid the processing of the public reads, applying fastp at Q25 and MiXCR, and retained in-frame beta chains. Each entry merges the rows of one CDR3 protein and shows their most common DNA and genes. The sample profile shows about 430,000 distinct CDR3 sequences; about 85% of them were found once. Under 0.15% of the sample comes from the top ten. Material: CD8+ T cells from PBMCs. The receptor source for this set is a human donor with multiple sclerosis.

This clonotype was seen a few times. The CDR3 DNA reads TGCAGCGTTGTCGGGGACAGGGGTCTCAACGAGCAGTACTTC. Its protein is CSVVGDRGLNEQYF. The rearrangement joins TRBV29-1 to TRBJ2-7; 10 bases map to TRBD1. Trimming at V came to 4 bases and at J to 5 bases, leaving 8 bases not matched to a gene. This CDR3 is 14 amino acids long. Germline V gene lookup returns CDR1 SQVTM and CDR2 ANQGSEA.

This sequence joins TRBV7-9 and TRBJ2-7; D gene unclear. From germline, CDR1 is SEHNR and CDR2 FQNEAQ (reference sequence). The CDR3 consists of 14 residues. The V and J ends lost 4 bases and 0 bases respectively, with 10 bases between them. CDR3 coding DNA: TGTGCCAGCAGCTCCTCGGAGATCTCCTACGAGCAGTACTTC. Translated: CASSSSEISYEQYF.

The genes are TRBV28 and TRBJ2-1; a possible D gene is TRBD1 (6 bases). Germline loops: CDR1 MDHEN, CDR2 SYDVKM. CDR3 length: 16 amino acids. V lost 5 bases and J 2 bases, leaving 16 bases between the germline ends. CDR3 residues: CASSTAQGSPYNEQFF. CDR3 DNA sequence: TGTGCCAGCAGTACCGCACAGGGAAGCCCCTACAATGAGCAGTTCTTC.

This clonotype has only a few counts. The genes are TRBV30 and TRBJ2-7; TRBD1 agrees at 8 bases. The CDR3 spans 13 residues. The V gene's germline CDR1 is GTSNPN and CDR2 SVGIG (reference sequence). V dropped 5 bases and J dropped 3; count of bases not matched to a gene: 6. DNA for the CDR3: TGTGCCTGGGACAGGGGCGATAGCTACGAGCAGTACTTC. This sequence encodes CAWDRGDSYEQYF.

The chain has TRBV29-1 and TRBJ1-1; D is possibly TRBD1 (5 bases). The CDR3 has 15 residues. Germline CDR1 is SQVTM and CDR2 is ANQGSEA. With 2 bases removed from V and 0 bases from J, the gap between germline ends came to 13 bases. The CDR3 region is CSVEILGRLNTEAFF. The CDR3 DNA sequence: TGCAGCGTTGAAATTCTGGGGCGACTGAACACTGAAGCTTTCTTT.

V and J are TRBV30 and TRBJ1-1; no firm D call. The V end lost 1 base, the J end lost 6 bases, and 6 bases lay between the germline ends. The CDR3 is 11 amino acids. The V gene's germline CDR1 is GTSNPN and CDR2 SVGIG (reference sequence). The CDR3 DNA reads as TGTGCCTGGAGTGGAGCCGCTGAAGCTTTCTTT. Protein product: CAWSGAAEAFF. The complete variable domain, with remaining parts taken from reference TRBV30 and TRBJ1-1, reads SQTIHQWPATLVQPVGSPLSLECTVEGTSNPNLYWYRQAAGRGLQLLFYSVGIGQISSEVPQNLSASRPQDRQFILSSKKLLLSDSGFYLCAWSGAAEAFFGQGTRLTVV.

The chain combines TRBV19 with TRBJ2-1; weak D call: TRBD2 (5 bases). V lost 5 bases and J lost 7, with 12 bases in between. In germline, CDR1 is LNHDA, CDR2 SQIVND (reference sequence). The CDR3 covers 13 residues. The CDR3 region has the DNA TGTGCCAGTAGTGGAGGCCCCGTTAATGAGCAGTTCTTC. It encodes CASSGGPVNEQFF. The variable domain in full, completed from reference TRBV19 and TRBJ2-1, reads DGGITQSPKYLFRKEGQNVTLSCEQNLNHDAMYWYRQDPGQGLRLIYYSQIVNDFQKGDIAEGYSVSREKKESFPLTVTSAQKNPTAFYLCASSGGPVNEQFFGPGTRLTVL.

The V gene is TRBV7-8, the J gene TRBJ2-5; D assignment may be TRBD1 or TRBD2 (5 bases each). The CDR3 is 15 amino acids. In germline, CDR1 is SGHVS, CDR2 FQNEAQ. V was cut by 7 bases and J by 5 bases, with 20 bases left in between. This CDR3 is CASTPRRAGGETQYF. The CDR3 coding sequence is TGTGCCAGCACCCCCCGCAGGGCGGGTGGTGAGACCCAGTACTTC.

This sequence joins TRBV30 and TRBJ2-7, with no clear D. This CDR3 contains 11 residues. Looked up from germline, CDR1 is GTSNPN and CDR2 is SVGIG (reference sequence). Trimming stripped 1 base from V and 6 bases from J, with 7 bases between. The CDR3 here is CAWSATPEQYF. The CDR3 DNA is TGTGCCTGGAGTGCCACCCCCGAGCAGTACTTC.

The chain couples TRBV4-1 to TRBJ2-1; D might be TRBD2 (5 bases). The CDR3 runs to 16 residues. Per the germline V gene, CDR1 is MGHRA and CDR2 is YSYEKL. V lost 1 base, J lost 4 bases, and 14 bases lay in between. CDR3 coding DNA: TGCGCCAGCAGCCAAGTCTCGGGGTCCGCTTACAATGAGCAGTTCTTC. Protein: CASSQVSGSAYNEQFF.

This rearrangement joins TRBV12-3 or TRBV12-4 to TRBJ1-5; the D gene is possibly TRBD1 (5 bases). CDR3 length: 12 residues. V lost 6 bases to trimming and J lost 6 bases, with 9 bases between them. CDR3 sequence: CASREGSQPQHF. The CDR3 nucleotides read TGTGCCAGCAGAGAGGGGAGTCAGCCCCAGCATTTT.

This rearrangement joins TRBV3-1 to TRBJ2-7; no reliable D call. V dropped 0 bases and J dropped 2 bases, with 14 bases sitting between them. The CDR3 runs 16 residues. Germline CDR1 and CDR2: LGHDT and YNNKEL (reference sequence). The CDR3 protein is CASSQDPTTDAYEQYF. DNA for the CDR3: TGTGCCAGCAGCCAAGATCCTACGACTGATGCCTACGAGCAGTACTTC.

The rearrangement links TRBV7-9 to TRBJ2-7; 7 bases map to TRBD1. This CDR3 has 16 residues. With 5 bases clipped from V and 4 bases from J, the junction kept 14 bases outside the gene matches. Germline loops: CDR1 SEHNR, CDR2 FQNEAQ (reference sequence). CDR3 bases: TGTGCCAGCAGCGGCTTTACCGGGACAGTTTATTACGAGCAGTACTTC. This gives the protein CASSGFTGTVYYEQYF.

The chain joins TRBV7-6 to TRBJ2-5, with 10 bases matching TRBD2. CDR1 and CDR2 from the germline V gene are SGHVS and FNYEAQ. V lost 5 bases and J lost 5; bases outside the gene matches: 2. This CDR3 has 13 amino acids. In DNA form, the CDR3 reads TGTGCCAGCAGCCCTAGCGGGAGTGAGACCCAGTACTTC. Translation: CASSPSGSETQYF.

V gene TRBV11-1 combines with J gene TRBJ2-7; TRBD1 might be the D (5 bases). CDR3 length: 14 residues. Germline CDR1 SGHAT, CDR2 FQDESV (reference sequence). Deletions cut 4 bases from V and 0 bases from J, with 10 bases between. This CDR3 reads CASSYRNSSYEQYF. The CDR3 region has the DNA TGTGCCAGCAGCTACAGGAACAGCTCCTACGAGCAGTACTTC.